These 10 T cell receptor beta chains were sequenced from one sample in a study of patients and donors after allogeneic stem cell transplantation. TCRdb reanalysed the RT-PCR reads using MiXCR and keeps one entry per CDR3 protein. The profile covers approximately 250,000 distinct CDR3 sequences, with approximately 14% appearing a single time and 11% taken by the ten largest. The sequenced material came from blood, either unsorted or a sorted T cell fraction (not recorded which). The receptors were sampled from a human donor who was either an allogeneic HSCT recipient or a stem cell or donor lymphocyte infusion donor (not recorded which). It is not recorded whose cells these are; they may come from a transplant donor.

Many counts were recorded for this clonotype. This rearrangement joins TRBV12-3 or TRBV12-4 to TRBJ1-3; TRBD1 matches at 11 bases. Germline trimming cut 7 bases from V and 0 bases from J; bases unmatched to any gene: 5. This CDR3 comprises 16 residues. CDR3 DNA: TGTGCCAGCAACGAGGGGACAGGGGGCTCTGGAAACACCATATATTTT. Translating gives CASNEGTGGSGNTIYF.

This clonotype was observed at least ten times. CDR3 DNA sequence: TGTGCCAGCAGTGGCAGACTAACAGTAGGAGATACGCAGTATTTT. Its protein product is CASSGRLTVGDTQYF. The gene calls are TRBV25-1 and TRBJ2-3; D may be TRBD2 (5 bases). Between the trimmed V and J ends, which lost 4 bases and 5 bases, there was a span of 16 bases. The CDR3 extends over 15 amino acids. The germline gives CDR1 MGHDK, CDR2 SYGVNS.

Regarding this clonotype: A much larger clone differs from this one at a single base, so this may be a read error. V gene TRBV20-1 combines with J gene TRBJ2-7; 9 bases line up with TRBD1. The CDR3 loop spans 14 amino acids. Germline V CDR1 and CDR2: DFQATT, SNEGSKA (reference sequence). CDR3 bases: TGCGGTGCTAGGGGCCGGGACAGGGTCTACGAGCAGTACTTC. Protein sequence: CGARGRDRVYEQYF.

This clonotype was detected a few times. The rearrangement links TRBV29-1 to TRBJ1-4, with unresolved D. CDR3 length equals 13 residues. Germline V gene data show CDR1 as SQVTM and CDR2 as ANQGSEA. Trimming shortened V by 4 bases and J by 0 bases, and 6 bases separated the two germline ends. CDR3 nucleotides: TGCAGCGTTGGAGGGACAACTAATGAAAAACTGTTTTTT. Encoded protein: CSVGGTTNEKLFF.

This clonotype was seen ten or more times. The CDR3 spells CSARGDSYNEQFF. The DNA of the CDR3 is TGCAGTGCTAGAGGTGATAGCTACAATGAGCAGTTCTTC. The chain couples TRBV20-1 to TRBJ2-1; D is uncertain. The CDR3 sequence is 13 residues long. Germline V gene data show CDR1 as DFQATT and CDR2 as SNEGSKA (reference sequence). V lost 1 base and J lost 3, with 7 bases in between.

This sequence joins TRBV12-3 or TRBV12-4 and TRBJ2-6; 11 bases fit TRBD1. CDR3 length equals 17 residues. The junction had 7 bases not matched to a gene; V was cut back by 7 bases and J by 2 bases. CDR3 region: CASNTGQGGTGANVLTF. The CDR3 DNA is TGTGCCAGCAACACGGGACAGGGGGGCACTGGGGCCAACGTCCTGACTTTC.

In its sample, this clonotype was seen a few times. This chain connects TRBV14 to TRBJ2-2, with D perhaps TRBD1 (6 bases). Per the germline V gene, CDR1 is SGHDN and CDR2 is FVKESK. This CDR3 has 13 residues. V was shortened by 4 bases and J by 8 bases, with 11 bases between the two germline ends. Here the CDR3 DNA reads TGTGCCAGCAGCCGTAGCAGGGGTGGGGAGCTGTTTTTT. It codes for CASSRSRGGELFF.

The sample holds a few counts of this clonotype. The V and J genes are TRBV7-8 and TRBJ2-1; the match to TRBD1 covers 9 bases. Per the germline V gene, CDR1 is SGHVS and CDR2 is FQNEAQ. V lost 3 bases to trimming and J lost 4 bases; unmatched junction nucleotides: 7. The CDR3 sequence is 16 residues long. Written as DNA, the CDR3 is TGTGCCAGCAGCTTGGGGACAGGGACCCTATACAATGAGCAGTTCTTC. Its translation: CASSLGTGTLYNEQFF.

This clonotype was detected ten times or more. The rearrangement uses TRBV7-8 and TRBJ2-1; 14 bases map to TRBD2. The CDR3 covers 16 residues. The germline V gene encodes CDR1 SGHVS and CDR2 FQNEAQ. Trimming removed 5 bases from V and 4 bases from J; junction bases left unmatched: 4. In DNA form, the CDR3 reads TGTGCCAGCAGCCCAAGACTAGCGGGAGGGTACAATGAGCAGTTCTTC. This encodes CASSPRLAGGYNEQFF.

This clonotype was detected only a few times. CDR3 coding DNA: TGCAGCGCCGGCGAGGGAGCTAGGGAGCAGTACTTC. Translated, it gives CSAGEGAREQYF. The chain couples TRBV20-1 to TRBJ2-7; D perhaps matches TRBD2 (5 bases). Germline-derived CDR1 and CDR2 are DFQATT and SNEGSKA (reference sequence). This CDR3 is 12 amino acids long.